These 9 T cell receptor beta chains share one sample of origin, sequenced in a study of blood T cell repertoires in COVID-19 (dated by TCRdb to 2018 to 2020). Library preparation employed the immunoSEQ multiplex PCR assay. TCRdb retrieved this table from immuneACCESS and kept in-frame rearrangements only. Not all clones are present; in checked studies, unresolved V genes account for under half, and no reason is known for the remainder. For this sample there are approximately 360,000 clones; around 87% appear just once. Together, the top ten hold about 1.9% of the sample. Sequenced material: PBMCs or T cells enriched from blood (not recorded which). The receptors stem from a man aged 40-50 years in a cohort exposed to, infected with or recovered from COVID-19 (not recorded which).

V and J are TRBV10-3 and TRBJ2-1; 9 nucleotides match TRBD2. J lost 6 bases, V lost 4 bases, and 7 bases had no gene match. Germline CDR1 is ENHRY and CDR2 is SYGVKD. The CDR3 covers 15 residues. CDR3 loop: CAISAPTSGRNEQFF. Here the CDR3 DNA reads TGTGCCATCAGTGCGCCGACTAGCGGCCGCAATGAGCAGTTCTTC.

V and J are TRBV28 and TRBJ1-2; D gene uncertain. This CDR3 has 15 residues. CDR1 and CDR2 from the germline V gene are MDHEN and SYDVKM. The V end lost 6 bases, the J end lost 0 bases, and 14 bases lay between the germline ends. The CDR3 nucleotides are TGTGCCAGCAGACGGGCTGCGGGAGCTAACTATGGCTACACCTTC. The encoded protein is CASRRAAGANYGYTF.

The CDR3 DNA reads TGTGCCAGCAGCACCGGGACAGGGTCTTTCACTGAAGCTTTCTTT. Translated, it gives CASSTGTGSFTEAFF. V and J are TRBV3-1 (or the pseudogene TRBV3-2) and TRBJ1-1, with 9 bases fitting TRBD1. The CDR3 contains 15 residues. Trimming removed 5 bases from V and 4 bases from J; junction bases left unmatched: 8. CDR1 and CDR2 (germline): LGHDT, YNNKEL (reference sequence).

V gene TRBV5-8 combines with J gene TRBJ2-3; TRBD2 is a possible D gene (6 bases). CDR3 length equals 15 residues. V gave up 0 bases and J gave up 2 bases, with 10 bases separating them. In germline, CDR1 is SGHTS, CDR2 YDEGEE. The CDR3 spells CASSLALAITDTQYF. For the CDR3, the DNA is TGTGCCAGCAGCTTGGCCCTAGCGATCACAGATACGCAGTATTTT.

As concerns this clone: This same CDR3 is encoded by further DNA sequences in the sample. V gene TRBV5-1 combines with J gene TRBJ2-7, with TRBD1 matching 8 bases. J gave up 3 bases and V 6 bases, and 11 bases lay outside the gene matches. CDR3 length: 15 amino acids. CDR1 is SGHRS and CDR2 is YFSETQ in the germline V gene. The CDR3 here is CASTLAPGQDYEQYF. DNA for the CDR3: TGCGCCAGCACTTTAGCCCCGGGACAGGACTACGAGCAGTACTTC.

The chain recombines TRBV18 with TRBJ1-5; D unresolved. The CDR3 runs 15 residues. Germline lookup yields CDR1 KGHSH and CDR2 LQKENI. Deletions cut 3 bases from V and 4 bases from J, with 13 bases between. This CDR3 is CASSPAGGLNQPQHF. DNA for the CDR3: TGTGCCAGCTCACCTGCAGGAGGACTTAATCAGCCCCAGCATTTT.

V usage is TRBV18 and J usage is TRBJ1-6; D is undetermined. The germline V and J ends were trimmed by 2 bases and 7 bases, with 12 bases remaining between them. CDR1 and CDR2 (germline): KGHSH, LQKENI. The CDR3 is 15 amino acids. The CDR3 region has the DNA TGTGCCAGCTCACCATCCGGGGTGGGCAATTCACCCCTCCACTTT. Its protein is CASSPSGVGNSPLHF. The full variable domain, its missing parts supplied by reference TRBV18 and TRBJ1-6, is NAGVMQNPRHLVRRRGQEARLRCSPMKGHSHVYWYRQLPEEGLKFMVYLQKENIIDESGMPKERFSAEFPKEGPSILRIQQVVRGDSAAYFCASSPSGVGNSPLHFGNGTRLTVT.

V usage is TRBV5-1 and J usage is TRBJ2-1, with D perhaps matching TRBD2 (6 bases). The germline V gene has CDR1 SGHRS and CDR2 YFSETQ. The CDR3 spans 15 residues. With 6 bases removed from V and 9 bases from J, the gap between germline ends came to 22 bases. For the CDR3, the DNA is TGCGCCAGCACCCCGACTAGTCCGGAGAGTGGTGAGCAGTTCTTC. This gives the protein CASTPTSPESGEQFF.

The rearrangement links TRBV27 to TRBJ1-3; tentatively, D is TRBD1 (5 bases). CDR3 size: 14 residues. Germline V gene lookup returns CDR1 MNHEY and CDR2 SMNVEV (reference sequence). The V and J ends lost 6 bases and 0 bases respectively, with 9 bases between them. CDR3 amino acids: CASRGGHSGNTIYF. CDR3 bases: TGTGCCAGCAGGGGGGGTCACTCTGGAAACACCATATATTTT.